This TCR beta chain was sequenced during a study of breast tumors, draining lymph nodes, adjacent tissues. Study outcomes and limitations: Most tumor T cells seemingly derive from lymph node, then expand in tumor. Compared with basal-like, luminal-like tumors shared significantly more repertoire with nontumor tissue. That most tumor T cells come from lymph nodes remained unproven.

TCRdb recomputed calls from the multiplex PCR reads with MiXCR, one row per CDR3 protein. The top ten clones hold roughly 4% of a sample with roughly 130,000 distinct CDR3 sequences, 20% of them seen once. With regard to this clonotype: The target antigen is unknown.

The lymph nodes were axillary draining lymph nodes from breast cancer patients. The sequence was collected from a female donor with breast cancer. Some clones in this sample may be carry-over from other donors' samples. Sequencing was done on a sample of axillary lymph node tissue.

As DNA, the CDR3 is TGTGCCAGCAGTGATCCGAGGGACACCATATATTTT. This codes for CASSDPRDTIYF. The chain has TRBV28 and TRBJ1-3; D remains ambiguous. V was clipped by 5 bases and J by 8 bases, with 10 bases between them. This CDR3 spans 12 amino acids. Germline CDR1 and CDR2: MDHEN and SYDVKM.